This T cell receptor (beta chain) was found in a study of human T cells and chemical hapten exposure. Study summary: Donors were sensitized with 2% DPC on the upper inner arm.

Whole-study results and caveats: No alteration of TCRs above 1 in 1000 frequency was seen with DPC sensitization. Expanded TCR counts at PT1 were positively correlated with the patch test score.

Per the original data handling: Ranging from about 20,000 to 750,000, TCR counts per sample had a median value of around 92,000. TCRdb reprocessed the RACE reads with MiXCR, giving one entry per CDR3 protein. The V and J calls were not made by the authors but by TCRdb's processing. The repertoire has more than 90,000 distinct CDR3 sequences, over 10% of them found once; the top ten carry more than 3%. Indicated time point: patch test 2, 6 weeks after DPC sensitization. Sample treatment: therapeutic diphenylcyclopropenone sensitization with weekly scalp DPC. Concerning this clonotype itself: Antigen unknown.

Germline V gene sequence: CDR1 SQVTM, CDR2 ANQGSEA. Trimming left V 7 bases short and J 6 bases short, with 16 bases between. This CDR3 has 13 residues. The receptor was derived from a woman aged 40 to 49 with alopecia areata. Some clones in this sample may be carry-over from other donors' samples. The chain couples TRBV29-1 to TRBJ1-5; tentative D call: TRBD1 (5 bases). The source material was whole blood, sampled in connection with sensitization to the hapten diphenylcyclopropenone (DPC). The CDR3 protein is CSAADSQRQPQHF. The CDR3 DNA is TGCAGCGCCGCTGACAGTCAGCGTCAGCCCCAGCATTTT.